This TCR beta chain is drawn from a study of regulatory T cells in long-lasting Graves disease. This clonotype was picked up many times. V dropped 6 bases and J dropped 4; count of bases not matched to a gene: 4. Per the germline V gene, CDR1 is DFQATT and CDR2 is SNEGSKA (reference sequence). The CDR3 is 12 amino acids. For TCR beta, libraries came from iRepertoire HTBI primers and Arm-PCR of CDR3 regions. Each CDR3 protein is one row after TCRdb ran MiXCR on the multiplex PCR reads. Counted here are 390,000 or so distinct CDR3 sequences, 12% occurring once; the ten biggest clones make up about 19%. Noted time point: newly diagnosed GD, antithyroid drugs for less than 3 months. Following extraction of RNA from PBMCs, that RNA was used to make the TCR library. The same sample was also studied in work on T cells in Graves' hyperthyroidism and ophthalmopathy.

V and J are TRBV20-1 and TRBJ2-3; TRBD1 agrees at 7 bases. This receptor was obtained from a woman between 18 and 30 years old with Graves disease. The specimen comprised peripheral blood mononuclear cells (PBMCs), sampled at new diagnosis, from a patient treated with antithyroid drugs. In DNA, the CDR3 is TGCAGTGCACCCGACAGGGCAGATACGCAGTATTTT. It codes for CSAPDRADTQYF.